The source of this T cell receptor beta chain is a study of cytomegalovirus exposure and HLA in healthy donors. Study results and limitations: Most TCR sequences proved rare, with some public TCRs found in many donors. Several V segments, TRBV6-2 and TRBV6-3 among them, could not be told apart and were dropped. The classifier was said to identify cytomegalovirus status with high specificity and sensitivity.

Comment on this clone: Its antigen remains unidentified.

The CDR3 loop spans 16 amino acids. The trim removed 0 bases at V and 4 bases at J, leaving 3 bases unmatched. Germline V gives CDR1 SGDLS, CDR2 YYNGEE. Though nominally healthy at sampling, donors likely had unrecorded immune exposures. The PCR had 60 Vbeta and 13 Jbeta primers. Some clones are missing from TCRdb's copy, which holds only in-frame ones; the method was immunoSEQ multiplex PCR. Counted here are about 93,000 clones, 70% to 80% occurring once; the ten biggest clones make up approximately 0.56%. The sequence was obtained from a man aged 25 to 40 in good health and CMV-seronegative. The J gene is TRBJ2-1, the V gene TRBV9; TRBD2 agrees at 11 bases. Sequencing used PBMCs. This chain's CDR3 is CASSVEGTSGYNEQFF. The DNA for the CDR3 is TGTGCCAGCAGCGTAGAGGGGACTAGCGGTTACAATGAGCAGTTCTTC.